This is a list of T cell receptor beta chains from one sample in a study of Graves' ophthalmopathy and Graves' hyperthyroidism. TCRdb independently ran MiXCR on the multiplex PCR reads; one entry per CDR3 protein. Here the sample spans 600,000 to 650,000 distinct CDR3 sequences, 22% being singletons. Material for sequencing was peripheral blood. These TCRs come from a woman between 18 and 29 years old with stable Graves' hyperthyroidism. Some clones in this sample may be carry-over from other donors' samples. CDR3s include the opening cysteine and the closing phenylalanine or tryptophan. A D gene is named only where the DNA matches it firmly. For some rows the clone size is stated as once, few or many, or as a class when expanded; others skip it.

D gene	V gene	clone size	CDR3 length	J gene	CDR3 DNA	CDR3 protein
.	TRBV28	many	14	TRBJ1-2	TGTGCCAGCAGATCGTCGGGGTTGGGGTATGGCTACACCTTC	CASRSSGLGYGYTF
.	TRBV7-9	.	15	TRBJ1-1	TGTGCCAGCAGCTTCAATCCAGACCAGAACACTGAAGCTTTCTTT	CASSFNPDQNTEAFF
.	TRBV6-1	few	16	TRBJ2-5	TGTGCCAGCAGTCAACTGAGGGGGGGGATCGAAGAGACCCAGTACTTC	CASSQLRGGIEETQYF
.	TRBV6-1	many	15	TRBJ1-1	TGTGCCAGCAGTGAGGTCAGGGGATCAGTCACTGAAGCTTTCTTT	CASSEVRGSVTEAFF
.	TRBV6-1	.	17	TRBJ1-5	TGTGCCAGCCGGGAGTTTGACCCGGACGACACGGCTCAGCCCCAGCATTTT	CASREFDPDDTAQPQHF
.	TRBV6-1	few	13	TRBJ1-1	TGTGCCAGCACCGGGGACGGCAACACTGAAGCTTTCTTT	CASTGDGNTEAFF
.	TRBV6-2/TRBV6-3	once	16	TRBJ2-7	TGTGCCAGCAGTCCACGTCCTCGCCCTATGGTCTACGAGCAGTACTTC	CASSPRPRPMVYEQYF
.	TRBV7-6	many	16	TRBJ2-7	TGTGCCAGCAGCTTAAGGCTCGCTACGGACTCCTACGAGCAGTACTTC	CASSLRLATDSYEQYF
TRBD2	TRBV6-1	.	19	TRBJ2-5	TGTGCCAGCAGGGATCCTTTCGGACTAGCGGAGAGGGGTAGAGAGACCCAGTACTTC	CASRDPFGLAERGRETQYF
.	TRBV5-8	few	14	TRBJ2-7	TGTGCCAGCAGCTTGGCTTCGCATTCCTACGAGCAGTACTTC	CASSLASHSYEQYF
.	TRBV29-1	many	11	TRBJ2-7	TGCAGCGTTGAAGATCTCTACGAGCAGTACTTC	CSVEDLYEQYF
.	TRBV6-1	.	12	TRBJ2-7	TGTGCCAGCAACAAAAATTTCTACGAGCAGTACTTC	CASNKNFYEQYF
.	TRBV28	many	13	TRBJ2-7	TGTGCCAGCAGGTCCAGGGTCCACTACGAGCAGTACTTC	CASRSRVHYEQYF